The clone carrying this T cell receptor (beta chain) has more than one count but fewer than ten. No antigen is known for it. These data are taken from a study of T-cell memory formation after mild COVID-19. The germline V and J ends were trimmed by 3 bases and 8 bases, with 12 bases remaining between them. Germline assignment: CDR1 SGHKS and CDR2 YYEKEE (reference sequence). The CDR3 is 14 amino acids. Study conclusions and caveats: Day 15 to 85 contracting clones showed balanced CD4/CD8; day 15 to 37 expanders favored CD4+.

5'RACE primed at constant segments yielded TCR alpha and TCR beta cDNA libraries bearing sample barcodes and UMIs. Each CDR3 protein gets one entry after TCRdb re-called the 5' RACE reads with MiXCR. This table holds approximately 210,000 distinct CDR3 sequences, around 27% found once. J is TRBJ1-6 and V is TRBV5-5, with D tentatively TRBD1 (5 bases). This TCR was sampled from an adult woman who had mild COVID-19 (a few samples of this study predate the infection). Cell type and time point are not known. Sequencing input: PBMCs or a T cell subset sorted from them (not recorded which). The DNA of the CDR3 is TGTGCCAGCAGCTCCGGGACGGTCGATTCACCCCTCCACTTT. Amino acid sequence: CASSSGTVDSPLHF.